These 17 T cell receptor beta chains came from one sample sequenced in a study of blood T cell repertoires in COVID-19. The method was immunoSEQ multiplex PCR; TCRdb's version includes in-frame clones alone and lacks a portion of them. Here the sample spans tens of thousands of clones, 80% to 85% being singletons. The specimen sequenced was peripheral blood. The receptors were gathered from a human donor in a cohort sampled during active COVID-19.

This rearrangement joins TRBV7-3 to TRBJ2-5, with 9 bases fitting TRBD2. The V and J ends lost 5 bases and 5 bases, in that order; junction bases with no gene match: 6. Germline V gene data show CDR1 as SGHTA and CDR2 as FQGTGA. The CDR3 totals 14 residues. In DNA, the CDR3 is TGTGCCAGCAGCCCAGCGGGGGGCGGGGAGACCCAGTACTTC. Its translation is CASSPAGGGETQYF.

The rearrangement joins TRBV5-1 to TRBJ2-5; D possibly corresponds to TRBD2 (6 bases). CDR3 length equals 14 residues. Germline CDR1 and CDR2: SGHRS and YFSETQ. Between the trimmed V and J ends, which lost 3 bases and 2 bases, there was a span of 11 bases. The chain's CDR3 is CASSSSGRQETQYF. CDR3 nucleotides: TGCGCCAGCAGCTCGTCAGGGAGGCAAGAGACCCAGTACTTC.

This chain links TRBV5-8 with TRBJ2-7; the D gene is possibly TRBD2 (6 bases). V was pared by 4 bases and J by 2 bases, with 13 bases between. The CDR3 contains 14 residues. The germline V gene has CDR1 SGHTS and CDR2 YDEGEE. The CDR3 DNA reads TGTGCCAGCAGCGCCACGGGGGAGCCCTACGAGCAGTACTTC. Translating it yields CASSATGEPYEQYF.

This clone was seen a handful of times. The chain recombines TRBV7-9 with TRBJ1-2, with TRBD1 matching 9 bases. There are 14 residues in the CDR3. The trim removed 3 bases at V and 6 bases at J, leaving 5 bases unmatched. CDR1 SEHNR and CDR2 FQNEAQ come from the germline V gene (reference sequence). The CDR3 DNA reads TGTGCCAGCAGCTTGTCCGGGACAGGGCATGGCTACACCTTC. It yields the protein CASSLSGTGHGYTF.

The V gene is TRBV30, the J gene TRBJ1-4; the match to TRBD1 covers 8 bases. Per the germline V gene, CDR1 is GTSNPN and CDR2 is SVGIG (reference sequence). The CDR3 is made up of 15 amino acids. V shed 1 base and J 6 bases; nucleotides not matched to a gene: 7. CDR3 in amino acids: CAWSGAGGVDEKLFF. DNA for the CDR3: TGTGCCTGGAGTGGGGCAGGGGGCGTCGATGAAAAACTGTTTTTT.

In its sample, this clone was seen once. The CDR3 DNA sequence: TGTGCCAGCAGACCAGGACAGCGGACTGGTGGCTACACCTTC. Translation gives CASRPGQRTGGYTF. This sequence joins TRBV28 and TRBJ1-2; TRBD1 might be the D (6 bases). Germline V CDR1 and CDR2: MDHEN, SYDVKM. The CDR3 runs to 14 residues. Trimming stripped 6 bases from V and 7 bases from J, with 18 bases between.

The chain carries TRBV15 and TRBJ1-5; D unresolved. Trimming cost V 1 base and J 6 bases, with 13 bases left between them. This CDR3 has 15 amino acids. In germline, CDR1 is LNHNV, CDR2 YYDKDF (reference sequence). In DNA, the CDR3 is TGTGCCACCAGCAGAGTATACGGTTCGGGTCAGCCCCAGCATTTT. It codes for CATSRVYGSGQPQHF.

The chain carries TRBV9 and TRBJ1-2, with D tentatively TRBD1 (5 bases). Trimming stripped 0 bases from V and 8 bases from J, with 14 bases between. Germline V gene data show CDR1 as SGDLS and CDR2 as YYNGEE. The CDR3 spans 14 residues. DNA for the CDR3: TGTGCCAGCAGCGTAGGGGGGGAACCAGGCGGCTACACCTTC. This encodes CASSVGGEPGGYTF.

This clone was observed a handful of times. The chain uses TRBV5-4 and TRBJ2-7; D might be TRBD2 (6 bases). The CDR3 extends over 18 amino acids. The V gene's germline CDR1 is SGHNT and CDR2 YYREEE (reference sequence). V was pared by 4 bases and J by 0 bases, with 23 bases between. The CDR3 DNA sequence: TGTGCCAGCAGCAGATCCGGGGCGGCGGGACTGAGCTCCTACGAGCAGTACTTC. The encoded protein is CASSRSGAAGLSSYEQYF.

The rearrangement links TRBV11-2 to TRBJ2-3; D remains ambiguous. Per the germline V gene, CDR1 is SGHAT and CDR2 is FQNNGV. Trimming shortened V by 2 bases and J by 2 bases, and 11 bases separated the two germline ends. The CDR3 loop spans 15 amino acids. CDR3 residues: CASSLMGENTDTQYF. Written as DNA, the CDR3 is TGTGCCAGCAGCTTAATGGGCGAAAACACAGATACGCAGTATTTT.

The chain employs TRBV13 and TRBJ2-1, with 9 nucleotides matching TRBD2. Germline CDR1 is PRHDT and CDR2 is FYEKMQ (reference sequence). CDR3 size: 17 residues. V gave up 4 bases and J gave up 3 bases; unmatched junction bases: 10. The DNA of the CDR3 is TGTGCCAGCAGCTCCGAAGGGCGGGGGGGGAACTACAATGAGCAGTTCTTC. As protein: CASSSEGRGGNYNEQFF.

The chain joins TRBV4-1 to TRBJ2-1; D not resolved. The CDR3 totals 17 residues. Germline values: CDR1 MGHRA, CDR2 YSYEKL. Trimming left V 1 base short and J 0 bases short, with 13 bases between. The CDR3 loop reads CASSQGPRLTSYNEQFF. The CDR3 bases are TGCGCCAGCAGCCAAGGGCCGCGGCTGACCTCCTACAATGAGCAGTTCTTC.

The chain recombines TRBV4-3 with TRBJ2-6; a possible D gene is TRBD1 (7 bases). In germline, CDR1 is LGHNA, CDR2 YSLEER. This CDR3 region has 17 residues. V was trimmed by 2 bases and J by 0 bases, leaving 11 bases between them. CDR3 DNA: TGCGCCAGCAGCCAACCAGGGGGAGGCTCTGGGGCCAACGTCCTGACTTTC. Amino acid sequence: CASSQPGGGSGANVLTF.

The chain uses TRBV9 and TRBJ2-3; 8 bases match TRBD2. After removal of 2 bases from V and 2 bases from J, the junction contained 7 bases not matched to a gene. Per germline, CDR1 SGDLS and CDR2 YYNGEE. The CDR3 is 16 amino acids. Written as DNA, the CDR3 is TGTGCCAGCAGCGTGGAAGCGGGGGCGCTCACAGATACGCAGTATTTT. Its protein product is CASSVEAGALTDTQYF.

The J gene is TRBJ2-3, the V gene TRBV9; 7 bases are a match to TRBD1. V lost 2 bases, J lost 2 bases, and 5 bases stayed unmatched. The germline V gene encodes CDR1 SGDLS and CDR2 YYNGEE. The CDR3 covers 15 residues. The CDR3 reads CASSVDRVLTDTQYF. CDR3 nucleotide sequence: TGTGCCAGCAGCGTCGACAGGGTCCTCACAGATACGCAGTATTTT.

This clone was found once. V is TRBV5-1 and J is TRBJ2-7; 8 nucleotides align to TRBD1. Trimming took 5 bases from V and 5 from J; bases not matched to a gene: 12. CDR1 is SGHRS and CDR2 is YFSETQ in the germline V gene. The CDR3 covers 15 residues. The CDR3 region is CASRSRTGYSHEQYF. Here the CDR3 DNA reads TGCGCCAGCAGGTCGCGGACAGGGTATTCTCACGAGCAGTACTTC.

The rearrangement uses TRBV29-1 and TRBJ2-2; D remains unclear. Germline loops: CDR1 SQVTM, CDR2 ANQGSEA. V shed 7 bases and J shed 7 bases, with 16 bases lying between them. CDR3 length: 13 residues. The CDR3 here is CSAPAPVGGELFF. The CDR3 bases are TGCAGCGCCCCTGCCCCGGTTGGCGGGGAGCTGTTTTTT.